This TCR beta chain was identified in a study of a mutant IDH1 vaccine in newly diagnosed glioma. On the study more broadly: Every participant had undergone radiotherapy, temozolomide, or both before, and most underwent both. Study conclusions and caveats: Overall, about 92% of patients had vaccine-induced immune responses.

The germline V gene has CDR1 MGHDK and CDR2 SYGVNS. V shed 2 bases and J shed 2 bases, with 9 bases lying between them. The CDR3 sequence is 15 residues long. This clone appeared a few times. The antigen remains unidentified. Time point here: week 47, end of study. Vaccination comprised doses that each held 300 ug of mutant IDH1 20-mer peptide, plus topical imiquimod. Only in-frame clones appear in the TCRdb table, and some are missing; sequencing was by immunoSEQ multiplex PCR. The table includes roughly 50,000 clones, 76% detected once. Sequenced here: PBMCs, sampled from a glioma patient whose treatment included an IDH1 peptide vaccine. The clonotype originates from a woman aged 40 to 50 with glioma. Some clones in this sample may be carry-over from other donors' samples. The rearrangement links TRBV25-1 to TRBJ1-4; D not certain. The chain's CDR3 is CASSETRLTNEKLFF. The CDR3 region has the DNA TGTGCCAGCAGTGAAACCAGGCTTACTAATGAAAAACTGTTTTTT.